These 21 T cell receptor beta chains were sequenced from one sample in a study of CD8 T cells in Susac syndrome. Random-hexamer reverse transcription was applied to about 0.45 to 1 ug RNA. TCRdb redid the calling of the immunoSEQ multiplex PCR reads with MiXCR, one entry per CDR3 protein. The table has about 180,000 distinct CDR3 sequences, approximately 95% seen once; the top ten hold 0.15% to 0.2%. Sequences were obtained from CD8+ T cells from PBMCs. Source of these receptors: a human donor with multiple sclerosis.

The chain couples TRBV20-1 to TRBJ2-7; 9 nucleotides align to TRBD2. Trimming at V came to 0 bases and at J to 0 bases, leaving 9 bases not matched to a gene. Germline V CDR1 and CDR2: DFQATT, SNEGSKA (reference sequence). This CDR3 has 17 residues. CDR3 sequence: CSARDSLAGPRSYEQYF. DNA for the CDR3: TGCAGTGCTAGAGATTCCCTAGCGGGGCCCCGCTCCTACGAGCAGTACTTC.

This chain uses TRBV27 with TRBJ2-7; D assignment may be TRBD1 or TRBD2 (5 bases each). Per germline, CDR1 MNHEY and CDR2 SMNVEV (reference sequence). The V end lost 5 bases, the J end lost 1 base, and 12 bases lay between the germline ends. The CDR3 is 14 amino acids. CDR3 sequence: CASSTGTASYEQYF. The CDR3 DNA is TGTGCCAGCAGTACCGGGACGGCGTCCTACGAGCAGTACTTC.

The chain employs TRBV5-1 and TRBJ1-1, with unresolved D. Between the trimmed V and J ends, which lost 0 bases and 5 bases, there was a span of 11 bases. The CDR3 is made up of 14 amino acids. Germline V gene sequence: CDR1 SGHRS, CDR2 YFSETQ. The CDR3 sequence: CASSLERGLTEAFF. CDR3 sequence (DNA): TGCGCCAGCAGCTTGGAGCGGGGTCTTACTGAAGCTTTCTTT. The full variable domain, with the rest looked up from reference TRBV5-1 and TRBJ1-1, is KAGVTQTPRYLIKTRGQQVTLSCSPISGHRSVSWYQQTPGQGLQFLFEYFSETQRNKGNFPGRFSGRQFSNSRSEMNVSTLELGDSALYLCASSLERGLTEAFFGQGTRLTVV.

The V call is TRBV29-1, the J call TRBJ2-7; weak D call: TRBD2 (6 bases). The CDR3 extends over 13 amino acids. Germline V gene data show CDR1 as SQVTM and CDR2 as ANQGSEA. With 2 bases removed from V and 2 bases from J, the gap between germline ends came to 10 bases. CDR3 in amino acids: CSVELADTYEQYF. The CDR3 coding sequence is TGCAGCGTTGAATTAGCGGATACCTACGAGCAGTACTTC.

The chain employs TRBV30 and TRBJ2-7, with D possibly TRBD1 on 5 matching bases. V lost 3 bases to trimming and J lost 7 bases, with 13 bases between them. The CDR3 covers 12 residues. Germline V gene lookup returns CDR1 GTSNPN and CDR2 SVGIG (reference sequence). The CDR3, as DNA: TGTGCCTGGAGCGCAGGGTATTGGGAGCAGTACTTC. Translation gives CAWSAGYWEQYF.

The chain links TRBV18 to TRBJ2-5, with D possibly being TRBD2 (6 bases). Germline V gene lookup returns CDR1 KGHSH and CDR2 LQKENI. V dropped 6 bases and J dropped 0 bases, with 17 bases sitting between them. This CDR3 comprises 16 residues. The CDR3 is CASSPSGGENQETQYF. The CDR3 bases are TGTGCCAGCTCGCCTTCCGGAGGGGAGAACCAAGAGACCCAGTACTTC.

The chain combines TRBV9 with TRBJ2-1; 9 nucleotides align to TRBD2. CDR3 size: 16 residues. Germline trimming cut 1 base from V and 2 bases from J; bases unmatched to any gene: 4. Germline V CDR1 and CDR2: SGDLS, YYNGEE. The CDR3 here is CASSVQAGGTYNEQFF. CDR3 nucleotide sequence: TGTGCCAGCAGCGTACAAGCGGGAGGAACCTACAATGAGCAGTTCTTC.

V usage is TRBV3-1 and J usage is TRBJ2-6; 8 bases map to TRBD2. The CDR3 totals 19 residues. The trim removed 3 bases at V and 0 bases at J, leaving 10 bases unmatched. From germline, CDR1 is LGHDT and CDR2 YNNKEL (reference sequence). Here the CDR3 reads CASSHLPGGAFSGANVLTF. DNA for the CDR3: TGTGCCAGCAGCCACCTTCCCGGGGGGGCCTTCTCTGGGGCCAACGTCCTGACTTTC.

The V gene is TRBV24-1, the J gene TRBJ2-7, with D perhaps TRBD1 or TRBD2 (5 bases each). In germline, CDR1 is KGHDR, CDR2 SFDVKD. Trimming stripped 4 bases from V and 3 bases from J, with 18 bases between. CDR3 length: 16 amino acids. For the CDR3, the DNA is TGTGCCACCAGTGAGACTACAAGGGGCGGTCACTACGAGCAGTACTTC. Encoded protein: CATSETTRGGHYEQYF.

The chain links TRBV12-3 or TRBV12-4 to TRBJ1-5; tentatively, D is TRBD1 (6 bases). The germline V and J ends were trimmed by 0 bases and 9 bases, with 12 bases remaining between them. This CDR3 is built from 14 residues. The CDR3: CASSLAHRVGPQHF. The DNA of the CDR3 is TGTGCCAGCAGTTTAGCGCACAGGGTTGGGCCCCAGCATTTT.

This rearrangement joins TRBV28 to TRBJ2-1; 13 nucleotides agree with TRBD2. J gave up 6 bases and V 3 bases, and 2 bases lay outside the gene matches. Germline V gene sequence: CDR1 MDHEN, CDR2 SYDVKM. This CDR3 is built from 15 residues. The CDR3 DNA is TGTGCCAGCAGTTTGGGACTAGCGGGATCCAATGAGCAGTTCTTC. The encoded protein is CASSLGLAGSNEQFF.

The chain carries TRBV7-9 and TRBJ1-1; possibly TRBD1 for D (6 bases). V lost 4 bases and J lost 0, with 12 bases in between. CDR1 SEHNR and CDR2 FQNEAQ come from the germline V gene (reference sequence). This CDR3 spans 15 amino acids. The CDR3, as DNA: TGTGCCAGCAGCTCGACAGGACGGGTGAACACTGAAGCTTTCTTT. Protein sequence: CASSSTGRVNTEAFF.

The CDR3 region has the DNA TGTGCCAGCGTCGTCGAGGGTGTAGGTCAGCCCCAGCATTTT. Protein sequence: CASVVEGVGQPQHF. The rearrangement joins TRBV28 to TRBJ1-5, with no clear D. Germline V gives CDR1 MDHEN, CDR2 SYDVKM. Trimming took off 8 bases at V and 6 bases at J, with 17 bases between the two ends. The CDR3 spans 14 residues.

This chain links TRBV9 with TRBJ1-4, with 7 bases aligning to TRBD1. The junction had 7 bases not matched to a gene; V was cut back by 10 bases and J by 7 bases. The CDR3 covers 12 residues. Germline assignment: CDR1 SGDLS and CDR2 YYNGEE. In nucleotides, the CDR3 is TGTGCCTCCGGGACAGATGGTGAAAAACTGTTTTTT. Protein sequence: CASGTDGEKLFF.

The CDR3 bases are TGTGCCAGCAGTTTTGGGAGAGGGTCCGGCTATGGCTACACCTTC. Translated: CASSFGRGSGYGYTF. The chain carries TRBV12-3 or TRBV12-4 and TRBJ1-2; D unclear. Between the trimmed V and J ends, which lost 3 bases and 4 bases, there was a span of 15 bases. The CDR3 has 15 amino acids.

The chain has TRBV29-1 and TRBJ2-7, with a possible D match to TRBD2 (6 bases). Looked up from germline, CDR1 is SQVTM and CDR2 is ANQGSEA. V lost 4 bases and J 7 bases, leaving 14 bases between the germline ends. The CDR3 totals 12 residues. The CDR3 protein is CSVVSPGEEQYF. As DNA, the CDR3 is TGCAGCGTTGTCTCGCCGGGAGAGGAGCAGTACTTC.

The CDR3 nucleotides read TGCGCCAGCAGCTCCCTGACAGGGAGTAGCTATGGCTACACCTTC. Its translation: CASSSLTGSSYGYTF. The chain combines TRBV5-1 with TRBJ1-2; TRBD1 matches at 7 bases. Germline-derived CDR1 and CDR2 are SGHRS and YFSETQ. With 3 bases clipped from V and 4 bases from J, the junction kept 9 bases outside the gene matches. The CDR3 is made up of 15 amino acids.

The chain combines TRBV7-8 with TRBJ2-3; tentatively, D is TRBD1 or TRBD2 (5 bases each). CDR1 and CDR2 from the germline V gene are SGHVS and FQNEAQ. Trimming removed 3 bases from V and 5 bases from J, with 9 bases in between. There are 13 residues in the CDR3. CDR3 DNA: TGTGCCAGCAGCTTGGGGGTTGTAGATACGCAGTATTTT. It translates to CASSLGVVDTQYF. Combining the CDR3 with reference TRBV7-8 and TRBJ2-3 gives the whole variable domain GAGVSQSPRYKVAKRGQDVALRCDPISGHVSLFWYQQALGQGPEFLTYFQNEAQLDKSGLPSDRFFAERPEGSVSTLKIQRTQQEDSAVYLCASSLGVVDTQYFGPGTRLTVL.

The rearrangement uses TRBV5-4 and TRBJ2-1; 13 bases line up with TRBD2. After removal of 5 bases from V and 7 bases from J, the junction contained 6 bases not matched to a gene. Germline CDR1 SGHNT, CDR2 YYREEE (reference sequence). The CDR3 runs 15 residues. CDR3 sequence (DNA): TGTGCCAGCAGATCCACTAGCGGGGGGGCAAATGAGCAGTTCTTC. This codes for CASRSTSGGANEQFF.

The V gene is TRBV20-1, the J gene TRBJ2-7; D gene ambiguous. Germline-derived CDR1 and CDR2 are DFQATT and SNEGSKA (reference sequence). There are 14 residues in the CDR3. The ends were cut back, 0 bases at V and 0 bases at J, with 9 bases in the middle. CDR3 amino acids: CSARDLAVSYEQYF. The CDR3 bases are TGCAGTGCTAGAGATCTTGCGGTCTCCTACGAGCAGTACTTC.

V and J are TRBV7-2 and TRBJ2-3; either TRBD1 or TRBD2 may fit D (5 bases each). The V end lost 4 bases, the J end lost 0 bases, and 14 bases lay between the germline ends. Germline lookup yields CDR1 SGHTA and CDR2 FQGNSA. The CDR3 has 16 amino acids. In DNA, the CDR3 is TGTGCCAGCAGCTCCTTTGGGGGAGCTAGCACAGATACGCAGTATTTT. Translated, it gives CASSSFGGASTDTQYF.